This entry features one TCR beta chain sequence. Which antigen it targets is not known. Base qualities are not provided; no much larger clone lies one nucleotide away. The data stem from a study of blood T cell repertoires in COVID-19 (dated by TCRdb to 2020 to 2021). Background for the entire study: Collaborator samples came from the United States, Italy and Spain and covered acute and convalescent phases of COVID-19. The material from the prospective study consisted of cDNA or gDNA derived from T cells, B-cell-depleted T cells, or PBMCs. Deeply sampled blood TCRbeta repertoires from subjects exposed to, actively infected with, or recovered from COVID-19 were included in the dataset. A freely available public database, intended as a resource for researchers studying the immune response to SARS-CoV-2, is where the repertoires were released. Samples came from the ongoing ImmuneRACE study (first 160 participants) plus 1,254 subjects from 6 global collaborators. Nearly every sample came with metadata listing a de-identified subject ID, COVID-19 status, age in years and sex. Where available, HLA class I and class II types were taken from metadata supplied by the sample provider and were not determined by assay-based typing. Overall study outcomes, separate from this receptor: Clinical and demographic metadata were provided uncurated, with the amount varying by source and participant.

TCRbeta CDR3 regions were amplified from genomic DNA by means of the immunoSEQ Assay, a bias-controlled multiplex PCR. Concerning the study's data processing: Nucleated cell counts per sample were estimated from amplification of reference gene primers within the assay. Sequence reads were collapsed and filtered to measure the absolute abundance of every unique TCRbeta CDR3 rearrangement. For each sample, productive Simpson clonality was calculated as the square root of Simpson's diversity index across productive rearrangements. Not all clones reach the TCRdb copy of this immuneACCESS table, which keeps in-frame sequences only. Checked studies attribute under half of the gap to unresolved V genes and leave the rest unexplained. V and J calls and clone size come straight from that table; D and trimming were deduced from the DNA. Present in this sample are about 170,000 clones, about 83% of which were seen just once. Of the sample, roughly 2.5% is held by the ten largest clones.

Its CDR3 holds 12 amino acids, cysteine through phenylalanine. Left in the record is the CDR3 DNA by itself, 36 bases read in frame from the first base. The germline V gene encodes CDR1 LNHDA and CDR2 SQIVND (reference sequence). V gives up 2 bases and J gives up 8 bases, and the segment between their germline ends measures 9 bases. In Seattle, one collaborating source enrolled patients while the infection was active and tracked those patients longitudinally over the course of disease. The collaborating institutions used their own protocols to collect whole blood in K2EDTA tubes. For TCRbeta analysis, collaborator samples were shipped as frozen whole blood, as isolated PBMCs, or as DNA extracted from either sample type.

The specimen was peripheral blood. The TCR sequence derives from a woman older than 75 with COVID-19, enrolled during active disease. The receptor chain draws on TRBV19 and TRBJ1-2; the D gene assignment is ambiguous. The sequenced DNA: TGTGCCAGTAGTATATCTCCTTTGGGCTACACCTTC. It codes for CASSISPLGYTF.